This is a list of T cell receptor beta chains from one sample in a study of blood T cell repertoires in COVID-19. Some clones are missing from TCRdb's copy, which holds only in-frame ones; the method was immunoSEQ multiplex PCR. Among approximately 130,000 clones listed, around nine tenths were seen once. Sequencing input: peripheral blood. The source is a human donor in a cohort sampled during active COVID-19. The CDR3 runs from the conserved cysteine through the conserved F or W. Fields, in order: J gene, D gene, clone size, V gene, CDR3 protein, CDR3 DNA. A D gene is named only where the DNA matches it firmly. Expanded clones get a size class; other rows say once, few or many, or leave the size out.

j_call: TRBJ1-3; d_call: -; clone_size: -; v_call: TRBV3-1/TRBV3-2; cdr3_aa: CASTPGTKGNTIYF; cdr3_nt: TGTGCCAGCACCCCAGGGACTAAAGGAAACACCATATATTTT
j_call: TRBJ1-1; d_call: -; clone_size: -; v_call: TRBV5-6; cdr3_aa: CASVGRMNTEAFF; cdr3_nt: TGTGCCAGCGTGGGGCGAATGAACACTGAAGCTTTCTTT
j_call: TRBJ2-5; d_call: -; clone_size: -; v_call: TRBV30; cdr3_aa: CAWSGSWQETQYF; cdr3_nt: TGTGCCTGGAGCGGGAGCTGGCAAGAGACCCAGTACTTC
j_call: TRBJ2-7; d_call: -; clone_size: -; v_call: TRBV5-8; cdr3_aa: CASSLVQGYEQYF; cdr3_nt: TGTGCCAGCAGCTTGGTGCAGGGCTACGAGCAGTACTTC
j_call: TRBJ2-7; d_call: -; clone_size: few; v_call: TRBV6-5; cdr3_aa: CASSYSAGGPYEQYF; cdr3_nt: TGTGCCAGCAGTTACTCCGCAGGCGGGCCCTACGAGCAGTACTTC
j_call: TRBJ2-3; d_call: -; clone_size: -; v_call: TRBV5-1; cdr3_aa: CASSLDLITTDTQYF; cdr3_nt: TGCGCCAGCAGCTTGGACTTAATAACGACAGATACGCAGTATTTT
j_call: TRBJ2-1; d_call: TRBD2; clone_size: -; v_call: TRBV28; cdr3_aa: CASRAGSGRIDNEQFF; cdr3_nt: TGTGCCAGCAGGGCCGGAAGCGGGAGGATAGACAATGAGCAGTTCTTC
j_call: TRBJ1-6; d_call: -; clone_size: few; v_call: TRBV2; cdr3_aa: CASQPGTGGNSPLHF; cdr3_nt: TGTGCCAGCCAACCGGGGACCGGGGGTAATTCACCCCTCCACTTT
j_call: TRBJ2-1; d_call: TRBD2; clone_size: -; v_call: TRBV19; cdr3_aa: CASSIDRTSGSRVGNEQFF; cdr3_nt: TGTGCCAGTAGTATAGATAGGACTAGCGGGAGCAGGGTGGGTAATGAGCAGTTCTTC
j_call: TRBJ2-2; d_call: -; clone_size: -; v_call: TRBV18; cdr3_aa: CASSQAPTRTGELFF; cdr3_nt: TGTGCCAGCTCACAAGCGCCCACGAGGACCGGGGAGCTGTTTTTT
j_call: TRBJ2-2; d_call: -; clone_size: -; v_call: TRBV30; cdr3_aa: CAWGGWAQRLTGELFF; cdr3_nt: TGTGCCTGGGGCGGATGGGCTCAGCGGCTCACCGGGGAGCTGTTTTTT
j_call: TRBJ2-2; d_call: TRBD2; clone_size: -; v_call: TRBV28; cdr3_aa: CASHSSGNTGELFF; cdr3_nt: TGTGCCAGCCACTCTAGCGGGAACACCGGGGAGCTGTTTTTT
j_call: TRBJ2-6; d_call: TRBD1; clone_size: -; v_call: TRBV24-1; cdr3_aa: CATSDSEGAVGANVLTF; cdr3_nt: TGTGCCACCAGTGATTCAGAGGGGGCGGTGGGGGCCAACGTCCTGACTTTC
j_call: TRBJ2-7; d_call: -; clone_size: few; v_call: TRBV10-1; cdr3_aa: CASSVTGRPYEQYF; cdr3_nt: TGCGCCAGCAGTGTGACAGGCAGACCCTACGAGCAGTACTTC
j_call: TRBJ1-1; d_call: -; clone_size: -; v_call: TRBV4-2; cdr3_aa: CASSQEITGSTEAFF; cdr3_nt: TGTGCCAGCAGCCAAGAAATAACGGGTAGCACTGAAGCTTTCTTT